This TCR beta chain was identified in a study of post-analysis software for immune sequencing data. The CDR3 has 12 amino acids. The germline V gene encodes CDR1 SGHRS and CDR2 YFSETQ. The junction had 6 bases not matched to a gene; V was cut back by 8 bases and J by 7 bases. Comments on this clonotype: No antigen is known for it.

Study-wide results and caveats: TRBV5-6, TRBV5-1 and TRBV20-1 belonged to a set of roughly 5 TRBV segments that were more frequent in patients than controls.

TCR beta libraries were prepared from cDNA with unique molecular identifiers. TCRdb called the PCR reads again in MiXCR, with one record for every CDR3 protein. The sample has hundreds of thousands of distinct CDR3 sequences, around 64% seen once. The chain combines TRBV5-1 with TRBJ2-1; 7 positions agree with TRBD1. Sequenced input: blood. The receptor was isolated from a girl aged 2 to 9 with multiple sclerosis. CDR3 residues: CASKTGQNEQFF. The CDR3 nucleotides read TGCGCCAGTAAGACAGGGCAGAATGAGCAGTTCTTC.